The 16 T cell receptor beta chains below were found in one sample sequenced in a study of identical twins. TCRdb fed the 5' RACE reads into MiXCR, producing one record per CDR3 protein. The sample includes 1.5 million to 2 million distinct CDR3 sequences, around 29% of them seen just once. The sequenced sample was cord blood. All receptors come from a newborn girl in good health.

Of note for this clonotype: One junction end disagrees with the germline gene, perhaps due to a read error. The chain couples TRBV28 to TRBJ1-5, with a weak D call TRBD1 (6 bases). The CDR3 runs to 15 residues. CDR1 and CDR2 (germline): MDHEN, SYDVKM. CDR3 sequence (DNA): TGTGCCGGCAGTCCGACTGGACAGCACAATCAGCCCCAGCATTTT. It yields the protein CAGSPTGQHNQPQHF.

This clonotype was counted between two and nine times. This sequence joins TRBV12-3 or TRBV12-4 and TRBJ1-4; D gene ambiguous. Trimming removed 8 bases from V and 3 bases from J, with 16 bases in between. This CDR3 is 15 amino acids long. This CDR3 reads CASCALAGSNEKLFF. The CDR3 DNA follows: TGTGCCAGCTGCGCCCTTGCAGGCTCTAATGAAAAACTGTTTTTT.

V and J are TRBV7-2 and TRBJ2-2; D may be TRBD2 (7 bases). CDR1 SGHTA and CDR2 FQGNSA come from the germline V gene. CDR3 length: 19 amino acids. Trimming removed 1 base from V and 4 bases from J, with 22 bases in between. The CDR3 DNA sequence: TGTGCCAGCAGCTTAGTGTCCTTCAGGGGACTATTAGCCACCGGGGAGCTGTTTTTT. It is translated as CASSLVSFRGLLATGELFF.

The rearrangement joins TRBV2 to TRBJ2-2; 11 nucleotides align to TRBD2. Germline V gene sequence: CDR1 SNHLY, CDR2 FYNNEI. The CDR3 is 14 amino acids. Trimming took 6 bases from V and 6 from J; bases not matched to a gene: 3. The CDR3 region has the DNA TGTGCCAGCAGACTAGCGGGAGCATCCGGGGAGCTGTTTTTT. Amino acid sequence: CASRLAGASGELFF.

The V and J genes are TRBV7-6 and TRBJ1-2; D uncertain. There are 16 residues in the CDR3. Germline V CDR1 and CDR2: SGHVS, FNYEAQ. Trimming removed 5 bases from V and 3 bases from J, with 19 bases in between. The CDR3 DNA reads TGTGCCAGCAGCCCAATCGTAAGGGCTCGAGACTATGGCTACACCTTC. As protein: CASSPIVRARDYGYTF.

V is TRBV6-1 and J is TRBJ2-5; D remains unclear. The germline V gene has CDR1 MNHNS and CDR2 SASEGT. The V end lost 4 bases, the J end lost 0 bases, and 9 bases lay between the germline ends. This CDR3 is built from 14 residues. The CDR3 sequence is CASSVGLDQETQYF. CDR3 sequence (DNA): TGTGCCAGCAGTGTCGGGCTAGACCAAGAGACCCAGTACTTC.

The genes are TRBV20-1 and TRBJ1-1, with a weak D call TRBD1 (6 bases). V lost 4 bases, J lost 0 bases, and 9 bases lay in between. Looked up from germline, CDR1 is DFQATT and CDR2 is SNEGSKA (reference sequence). This CDR3 region has 13 residues. DNA of the CDR3: TGCAGTGCTACGGGGGCCTTGAACACTGAAGCTTTCTTT. Residues: CSATGALNTEAFF.

This clonotype was counted between two and nine times. The chain has TRBV7-2 and TRBJ2-1; the match to TRBD2 covers 7 bases. There are 13 residues in the CDR3. Trimming took 0 bases from V and 10 from J; bases not matched to a gene: 3. Looked up from germline, CDR1 is SGHTA and CDR2 is FQGNSA. CDR3 in DNA: TGTGCCAGCAGCTTAGCGGGGACTACCGAGCAGTTCTTC. Residues: CASSLAGTTEQFF.

CDR3 sequence (DNA): TGCAGTGCTAGTCCTAAGGGACTAGACACCTACGAGCAGTACTTC. It yields the protein CSASPKGLDTYEQYF. The chain has TRBV20-1 and TRBJ2-7; 8 bases map to TRBD2. V lost 3 bases to trimming and J lost 2 bases; unmatched junction nucleotides: 9. The CDR3 loop spans 15 amino acids. Germline values: CDR1 DFQATT, CDR2 SNEGSKA (reference sequence).

This clonotype turned up a few times. The gene calls are TRBV5-1 and TRBJ2-1; a possible D gene is TRBD1 (6 bases). The J call may be mistaken, given a closer DNA end match to TRBJ2-7. Germline V gene lookup returns CDR1 SGHRS and CDR2 YFSETQ. This CDR3 spans 16 amino acids. The CDR3 loop reads CASSLGGRGGYNEQYF. In DNA form, the CDR3 reads TGCGCCAGCAGCTTGGGAGGCAGGGGTGGCTACAATGAGCAGTACTTC.

The table lists this clonotype with a few counts. This rearrangement joins TRBV12-3 or TRBV12-4 to TRBJ1-2; D is ambiguous. The V and J ends lost 4 bases and 4 bases respectively, with 7 bases between them. The length of the CDR3 is 12 residues. In DNA form, the CDR3 reads TGTGCCAGCAGTTCCCCGATCTATGGCTACACCTTC. Its protein is CASSSPIYGYTF.

This chain uses TRBV4-2 with TRBJ1-4; unclear D gene. The CDR3 is 16 amino acids. The V gene lost 4 bases and the J gene lost 8 bases, with 20 bases spanning the gap. CDR1 LGHNA and CDR2 YNFKEQ come from the germline V gene. This CDR3 is CASSPVAPGDGEKLFF. The CDR3 DNA follows: TGTGCCAGCAGCCCCGTGGCACCCGGGGATGGGGAAAAACTGTTTTTT.

The chain employs TRBV12-3 or TRBV12-4 and TRBJ2-3, with 15 bases fitting TRBD2. V lost 0 bases, J lost 0 bases, and 10 bases stayed unmatched. The CDR3 extends over 21 amino acids. Here the CDR3 DNA reads TGTGCCAGCAGTTTAGCCGGGGGACTAGCGGGAGGCCGATCTAGCACAGATACGCAGTATTTT. Protein sequence: CASSLAGGLAGGRSSTDTQYF.

This clonotype was counted at least ten times. The chain's CDR3 is CSVESGRTTDTQYF. The CDR3 DNA sequence: TGCAGCGTTGAGAGCGGGAGGACAACAGATACGCAGTATTTT. The rearrangement joins TRBV29-1 to TRBJ2-3, with 9 bases fitting TRBD2. The V segment lost 3 bases and the J segment 3 bases; nucleotides outside the gene matches: 4. The CDR3 consists of 14 residues. The V gene's germline CDR1 is SQVTM and CDR2 ANQGSEA.

The chain uses TRBV4-1 and TRBJ2-3; 15 bases map to TRBD2. Per the germline V gene, CDR1 is MGHRA and CDR2 is YSYEKL. V dropped 4 bases and J dropped 3; count of bases not matched to a gene: 5. CDR3 length: 17 residues. The CDR3 is CASSPGLAGGRTDTQYF. As DNA, the CDR3 is TGCGCCAGCAGCCCTGGACTAGCGGGGGGGCGTACAGATACGCAGTATTTT.

The chain combines TRBV7-2 with TRBJ2-7; D is ambiguous. V lost 5 bases to trimming and J lost 2 bases, with 10 bases between them. Germline loops: CDR1 SGHTA, CDR2 FQGNSA. The CDR3 is 13 amino acids. The CDR3 reads CASSPVSTYEQYF. The CDR3 region has the DNA TGTGCCAGCAGCCCCGTTTCCACCTACGAGCAGTACTTC.